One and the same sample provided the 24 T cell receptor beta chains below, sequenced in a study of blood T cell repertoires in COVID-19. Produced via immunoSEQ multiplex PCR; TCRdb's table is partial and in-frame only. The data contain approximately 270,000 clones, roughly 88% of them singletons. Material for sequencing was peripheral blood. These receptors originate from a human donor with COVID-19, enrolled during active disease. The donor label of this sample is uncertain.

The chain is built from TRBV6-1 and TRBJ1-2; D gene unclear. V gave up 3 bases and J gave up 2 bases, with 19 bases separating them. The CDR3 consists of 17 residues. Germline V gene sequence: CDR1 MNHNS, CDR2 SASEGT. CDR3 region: CASSDKGADENNYGYTF. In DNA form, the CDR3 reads TGTGCCAGCAGTGACAAAGGAGCAGACGAAAACAACTATGGCTACACCTTC.

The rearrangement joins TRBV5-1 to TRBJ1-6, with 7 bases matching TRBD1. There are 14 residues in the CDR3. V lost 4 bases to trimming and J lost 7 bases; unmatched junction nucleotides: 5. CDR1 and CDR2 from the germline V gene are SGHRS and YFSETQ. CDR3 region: CASSATGINSPLHF. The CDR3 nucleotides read TGCGCCAGCAGCGCGACAGGGATAAATTCACCCCTCCACTTT.

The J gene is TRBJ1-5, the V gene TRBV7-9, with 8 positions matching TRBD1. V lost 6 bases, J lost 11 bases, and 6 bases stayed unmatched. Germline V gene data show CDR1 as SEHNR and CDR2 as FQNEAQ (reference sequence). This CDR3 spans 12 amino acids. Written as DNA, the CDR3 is TGTGCCAGCAGACAAGAGACAGGGGCCCAGCATTTT. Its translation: CASRQETGAQHF. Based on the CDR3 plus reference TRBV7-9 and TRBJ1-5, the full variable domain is DTGVSQNPRHKITKRGQNVTFRCDPISEHNRLYWYRQTLGQGPEFLTYFQNEAQLEKSRLLSDRFSAERPKGSFSTLEIQRTEQGDSAMYLCASRQETGAQHFGDGTRLSIL.

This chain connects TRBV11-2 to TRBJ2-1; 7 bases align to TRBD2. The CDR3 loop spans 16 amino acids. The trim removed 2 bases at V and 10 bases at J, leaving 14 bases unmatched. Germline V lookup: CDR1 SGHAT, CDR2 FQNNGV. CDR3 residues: CASSLWISGPSGEQFF. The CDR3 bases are TGTGCCAGCAGCTTATGGATTAGCGGGCCTTCGGGGGAGCAGTTCTTC.

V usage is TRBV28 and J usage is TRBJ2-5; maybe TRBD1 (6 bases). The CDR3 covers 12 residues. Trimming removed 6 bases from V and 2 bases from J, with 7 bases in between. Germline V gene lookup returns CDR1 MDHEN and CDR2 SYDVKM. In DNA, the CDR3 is TGTGCCAGCAGGGGACAACAAGAGACCCAGTACTTC. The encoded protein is CASRGQQETQYF.

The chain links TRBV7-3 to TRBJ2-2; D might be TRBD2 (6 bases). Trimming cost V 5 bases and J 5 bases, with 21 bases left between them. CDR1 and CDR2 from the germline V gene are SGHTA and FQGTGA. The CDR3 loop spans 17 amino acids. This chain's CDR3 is CASSPLTSPQTTGELFF. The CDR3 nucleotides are TGTGCCAGCAGCCCACTTACTAGCCCCCAGACTACCGGGGAGCTGTTTTTT.

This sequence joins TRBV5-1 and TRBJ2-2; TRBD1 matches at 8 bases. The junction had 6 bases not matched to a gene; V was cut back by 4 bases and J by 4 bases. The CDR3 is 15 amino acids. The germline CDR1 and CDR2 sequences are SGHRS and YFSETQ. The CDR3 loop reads CASSPGQGGTGELFF. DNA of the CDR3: TGCGCCAGCAGCCCCGGACAGGGAGGCACCGGGGAGCTGTTTTTT.

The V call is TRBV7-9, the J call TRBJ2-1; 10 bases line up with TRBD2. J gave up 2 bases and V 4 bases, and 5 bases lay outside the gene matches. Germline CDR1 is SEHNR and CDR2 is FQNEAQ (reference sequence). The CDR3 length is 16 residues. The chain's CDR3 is CASSSVLAGPYNEQFF. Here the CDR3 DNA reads TGTGCCAGCAGCTCAGTACTAGCGGGACCCTACAATGAGCAGTTCTTC. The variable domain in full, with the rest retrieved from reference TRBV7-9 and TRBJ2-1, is DTGVSQNPRHKITKRGQNVTFRCDPISEHNRLYWYRQTLGQGPEFLTYFQNEAQLEKSRLLSDRFSAERPKGSFSTLEIQRTEQGDSAMYLCASSSVLAGPYNEQFFGPGTRLTVL.

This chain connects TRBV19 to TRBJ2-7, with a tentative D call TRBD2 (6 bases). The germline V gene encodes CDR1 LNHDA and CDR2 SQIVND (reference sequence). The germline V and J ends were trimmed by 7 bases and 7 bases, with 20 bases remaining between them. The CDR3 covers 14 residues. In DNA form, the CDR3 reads TGTGCCAGTACCGCAAGCCCTCCGGCGGGGGAGCAGTACTTC. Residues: CASTASPPAGEQYF.

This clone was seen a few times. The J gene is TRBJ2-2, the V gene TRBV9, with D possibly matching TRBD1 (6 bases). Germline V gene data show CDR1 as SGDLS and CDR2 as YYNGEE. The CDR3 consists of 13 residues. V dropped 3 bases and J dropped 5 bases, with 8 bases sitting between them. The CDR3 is CASSGQGTGELFF. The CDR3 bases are TGTGCCAGCAGCGGCCAGGGGACCGGGGAGCTGTTTTTT. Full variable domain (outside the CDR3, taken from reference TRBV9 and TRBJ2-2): DSGVTQTPKHLITATGQRVTLRCSPRSGDLSVYWYQQSLDQGLQFLIQYYNGEERAKGNILERFSAQQFPDLHSELNLSSLELGDSALYFCASSGQGTGELFFGEGSRLTVL.

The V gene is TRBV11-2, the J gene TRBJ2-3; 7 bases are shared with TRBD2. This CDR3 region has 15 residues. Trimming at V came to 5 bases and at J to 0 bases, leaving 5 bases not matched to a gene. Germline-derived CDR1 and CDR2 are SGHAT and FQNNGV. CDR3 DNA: TGTGCCAGCAGCCCTAGCGGCTTCAGCACAGATACGCAGTATTTT. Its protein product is CASSPSGFSTDTQYF.

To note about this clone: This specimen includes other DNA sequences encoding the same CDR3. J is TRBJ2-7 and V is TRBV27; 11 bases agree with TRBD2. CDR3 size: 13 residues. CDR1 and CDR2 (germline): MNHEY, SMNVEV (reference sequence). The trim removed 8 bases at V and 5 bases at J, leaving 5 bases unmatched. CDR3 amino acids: CASSLAGVHEQYF. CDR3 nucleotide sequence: TGTGCCAGCTCACTAGCGGGAGTCCACGAGCAGTACTTC.

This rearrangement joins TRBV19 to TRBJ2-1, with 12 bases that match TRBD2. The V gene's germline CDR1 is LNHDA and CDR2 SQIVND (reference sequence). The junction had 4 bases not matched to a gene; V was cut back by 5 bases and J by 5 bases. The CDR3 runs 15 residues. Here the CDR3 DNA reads TGTGCCAGTAGTCCACGACTAGCGGGGGACAATGAGCAGTTCTTC. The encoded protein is CASSPRLAGDNEQFF.

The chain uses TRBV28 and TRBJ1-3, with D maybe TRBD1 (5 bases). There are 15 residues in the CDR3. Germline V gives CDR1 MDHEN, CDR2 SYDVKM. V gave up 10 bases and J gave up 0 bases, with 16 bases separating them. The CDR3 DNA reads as TGTGCCACAGGGTTACAGGCCACCTCTGGAAACACCATATATTTT. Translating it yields CATGLQATSGNTIYF.

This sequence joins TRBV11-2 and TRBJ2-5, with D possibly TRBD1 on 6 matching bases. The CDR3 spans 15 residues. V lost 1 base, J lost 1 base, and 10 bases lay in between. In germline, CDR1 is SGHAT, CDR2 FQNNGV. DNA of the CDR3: TGTGCCAGCAGCTTAGCAGGGGTTCTCCAAGAGACCCAGTACTTC. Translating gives CASSLAGVLQETQYF. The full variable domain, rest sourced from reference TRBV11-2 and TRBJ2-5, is EAGVAQSPRYKIIEKRQSVAFWCNPISGHATLYWYQQILGQGPKLLIQFQNNGVVDDSQLPKDRFSAERLKGVDSTLKIQPAKLEDSAVYLCASSLAGVLQETQYFGPGTRLLVL.

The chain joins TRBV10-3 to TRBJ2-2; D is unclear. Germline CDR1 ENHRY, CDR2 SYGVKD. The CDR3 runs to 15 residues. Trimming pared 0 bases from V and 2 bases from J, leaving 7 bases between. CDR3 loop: CAISESGQNTGELFF. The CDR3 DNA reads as TGTGCCATCAGTGAGTCTGGCCAAAACACCGGGGAGCTGTTTTTT.

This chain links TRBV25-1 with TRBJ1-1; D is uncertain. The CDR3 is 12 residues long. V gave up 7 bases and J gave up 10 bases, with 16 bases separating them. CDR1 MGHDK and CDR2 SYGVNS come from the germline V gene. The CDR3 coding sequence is TGTGCCAGCACTCTGACGGGGAGGTCAGCTTTCTTT. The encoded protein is CASTLTGRSAFF.

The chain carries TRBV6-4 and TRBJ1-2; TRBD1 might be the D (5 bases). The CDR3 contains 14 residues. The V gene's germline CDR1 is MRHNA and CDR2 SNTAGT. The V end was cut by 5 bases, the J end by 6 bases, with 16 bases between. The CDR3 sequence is CASSPQGAGNGYTF. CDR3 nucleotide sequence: TGTGCCAGCAGTCCCCAGGGTGCGGGAAATGGCTACACCTTC.

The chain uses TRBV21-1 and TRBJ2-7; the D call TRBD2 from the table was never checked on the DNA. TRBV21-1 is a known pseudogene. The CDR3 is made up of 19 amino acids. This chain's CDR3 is CASPPMSQRESLLTSEQYF. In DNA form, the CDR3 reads TGTGCCAGCCCCCCGATGTCTCAGCGGGAGAGTCTCCTTACCAGCGAGCAGTACTTC.

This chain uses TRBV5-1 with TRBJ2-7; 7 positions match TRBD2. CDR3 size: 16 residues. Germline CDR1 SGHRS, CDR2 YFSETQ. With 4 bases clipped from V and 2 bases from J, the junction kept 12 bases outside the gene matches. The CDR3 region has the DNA TGCGCCAGCAGCGCGGGCGTTACTAGCGCTGCCTACGAGCAGTACTTC. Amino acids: CASSAGVTSAAYEQYF.

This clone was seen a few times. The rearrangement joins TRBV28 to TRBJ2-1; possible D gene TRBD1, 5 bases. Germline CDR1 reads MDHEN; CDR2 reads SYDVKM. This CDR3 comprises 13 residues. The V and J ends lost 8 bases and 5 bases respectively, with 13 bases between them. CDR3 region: CASRTSQHNEQFF. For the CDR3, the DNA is TGTGCCAGCCGGACATCCCAACACAATGAGCAGTTCTTC.

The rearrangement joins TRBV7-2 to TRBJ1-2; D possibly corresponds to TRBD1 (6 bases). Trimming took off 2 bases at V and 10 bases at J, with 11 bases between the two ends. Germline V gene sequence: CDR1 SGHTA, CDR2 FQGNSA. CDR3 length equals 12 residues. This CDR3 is CASSLRTAPYTF. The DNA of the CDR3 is TGTGCCAGCAGCTTAAGGACAGCTCCCTACACCTTC.

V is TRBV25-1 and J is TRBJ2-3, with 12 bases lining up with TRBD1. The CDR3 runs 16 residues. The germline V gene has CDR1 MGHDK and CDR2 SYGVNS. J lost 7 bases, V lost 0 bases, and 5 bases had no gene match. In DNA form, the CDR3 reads TGTGCCAGCAGTGAATATAAGGGACAGGGGGCGAATACGCAGTATTTT. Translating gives CASSEYKGQGANTQYF.

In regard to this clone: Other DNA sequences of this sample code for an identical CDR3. The CDR3 nucleotides are TGTGCCAGTAGTGTAACTAGCGGGACCTACGAGCAGTACTTC. This codes for CASSVTSGTYEQYF. This sequence joins TRBV19 and TRBJ2-7; 10 bases agree with TRBD2. The germline V gene encodes CDR1 LNHDA and CDR2 SQIVND (reference sequence). V trimming: 5 bases; J trimming: 2 bases; junction bases outside the gene matches: 3. CDR3 length: 14 amino acids.